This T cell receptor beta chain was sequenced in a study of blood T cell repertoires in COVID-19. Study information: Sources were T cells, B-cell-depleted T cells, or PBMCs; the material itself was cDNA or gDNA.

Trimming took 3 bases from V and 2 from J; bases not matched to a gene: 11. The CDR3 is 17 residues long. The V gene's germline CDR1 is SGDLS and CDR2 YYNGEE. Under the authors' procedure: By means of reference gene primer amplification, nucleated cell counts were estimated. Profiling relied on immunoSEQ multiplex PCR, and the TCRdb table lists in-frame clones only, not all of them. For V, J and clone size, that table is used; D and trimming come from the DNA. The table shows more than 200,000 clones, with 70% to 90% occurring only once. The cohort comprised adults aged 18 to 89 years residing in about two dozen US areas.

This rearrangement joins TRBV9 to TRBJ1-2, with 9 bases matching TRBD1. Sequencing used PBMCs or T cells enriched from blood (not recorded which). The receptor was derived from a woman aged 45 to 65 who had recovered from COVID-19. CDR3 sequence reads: CASSAKGTGLANYGYTF. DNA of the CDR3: TGTGCCAGCAGCGCCAAGGGGACAGGGTTAGCCAACTATGGCTACACCTTC.